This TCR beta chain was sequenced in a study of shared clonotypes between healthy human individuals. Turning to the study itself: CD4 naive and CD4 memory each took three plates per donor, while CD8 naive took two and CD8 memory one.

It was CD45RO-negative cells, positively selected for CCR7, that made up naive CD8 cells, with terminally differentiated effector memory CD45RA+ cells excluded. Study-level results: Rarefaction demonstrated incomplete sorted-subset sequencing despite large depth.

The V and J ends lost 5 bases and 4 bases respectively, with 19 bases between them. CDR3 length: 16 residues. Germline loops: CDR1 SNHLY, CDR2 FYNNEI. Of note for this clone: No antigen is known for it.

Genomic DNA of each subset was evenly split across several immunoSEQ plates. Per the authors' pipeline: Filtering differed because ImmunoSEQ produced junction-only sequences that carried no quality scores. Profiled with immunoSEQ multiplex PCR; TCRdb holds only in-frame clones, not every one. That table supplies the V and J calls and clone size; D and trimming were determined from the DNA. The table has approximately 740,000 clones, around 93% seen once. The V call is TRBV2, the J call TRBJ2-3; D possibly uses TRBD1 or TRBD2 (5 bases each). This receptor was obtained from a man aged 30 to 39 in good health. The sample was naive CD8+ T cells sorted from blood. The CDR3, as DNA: TGTGCCAGCAGTCCCTATTTGGGGGACCCCCCAGATACGCAGTATTTT. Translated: CASSPYLGDPPDTQYF.